One and the same sample provided the 29 T cell receptor beta chains below, sequenced in a study of T cells after yellow fever vaccination. One entry per CDR3 protein, called by TCRdb with MiXCR from the 5' RACE reads. The sample lists nearly 350,000 distinct CDR3 sequences, roughly 8.4% occurring once. Source: PBMCs, taken approximately 40 days after the first yellow fever vaccination. Every receptor here comes from a man between 18 and 29 years old who received the YFV17D yellow fever vaccine.

This clonotype was counted only a few times. V usage is TRBV11-2 and J usage is TRBJ2-1; 8 bases fit TRBD2. The germline V gene encodes CDR1 SGHAT and CDR2 FQNNGV. Losses at the gene ends were 0 bases for V and 6 bases for J; bases not matched to a gene: 4. This CDR3 has 15 residues. The CDR3 reads CASSLEGTRGNEQFF. DNA for the CDR3: TGTGCCAGCAGCTTAGAAGGGACTAGGGGCAATGAGCAGTTCTTC.

This clonotype was detected only a few times. This rearrangement joins TRBV19 to TRBJ1-5; 7 bases agree with TRBD1. The length of the CDR3 is 16 residues. J was trimmed by 8 bases and V by 6 bases; bases with no gene match: 16. CDR1 LNHDA and CDR2 SQIVND come from the germline V gene (reference sequence). The CDR3 nucleotides are TGTGCCAGTAGCAACGAAAGACAGGGTCAAATTAAGCCCCAGCATTTT. The encoded protein is CASSNERQGQIKPQHF.

The CDR3 is CASRATTNTEAFF. In nucleotides, the CDR3 is TGTGCCAGCAGGGCTACAACTAACACTGAAGCTTTCTTT. This chain links TRBV6-1 with TRBJ1-1; D remains unclear. This CDR3 is built from 13 residues. CDR1 and CDR2 from the germline V gene are MNHNS and SASEGT. The V end lost 6 bases, the J end lost 2 bases, and 10 bases lay between the germline ends.

The chain carries TRBV11-2 and TRBJ2-3, with 13 bases that match TRBD2. Germline V gene data show CDR1 as SGHAT and CDR2 as FQNNGV. This CDR3 has 18 amino acids. J gave up 0 bases and V 5 bases, and 8 bases lay outside the gene matches. The CDR3 protein is CASSRGLAGIPSTDTQYF. The CDR3 DNA follows: TGTGCCAGCAGCCGGGGACTAGCGGGGATCCCTAGCACAGATACGCAGTATTTT.

This clonotype was found a few times. CDR3 DNA: TGCAGTGCTAGAGATCCGTTAGCGGGCGGAGACACAGATACGCAGTATTTT. This encodes CSARDPLAGGDTDTQYF. The chain joins TRBV20-1 to TRBJ2-3; 7 nucleotides line up with TRBD2. The germline CDR1 and CDR2 sequences are DFQATT and SNEGSKA (reference sequence). This CDR3 has 17 residues. With 0 bases clipped from V and 2 bases from J, the junction kept 11 bases outside the gene matches.

This clonotype showed up just a few times. The chain recombines TRBV5-6 with TRBJ2-5, with TRBD1 matching 7 bases. The CDR3 runs to 14 residues. V lost 4 bases to trimming and J lost 4 bases; unmatched junction nucleotides: 7. The germline V gene encodes CDR1 SGHDT and CDR2 YYEEEE. The CDR3 nucleotides are TGTGCCAGCAGCACAGGACAGGAATCAGAGACCCAGTACTTC. The encoded protein is CASSTGQESETQYF.

The chain joins TRBV29-1 to TRBJ2-1; TRBD2 matches 7 bases. J gave up 7 bases and V 0 bases, and 9 bases lay outside the gene matches. The germline CDR1 and CDR2 sequences are SQVTM and ANQGSEA. This CDR3 spans 15 amino acids. For the CDR3, the DNA is TGCAGCGTTGAAGATCAGCGCGGGGGAGATAATGAGCAGTTCTTC. Protein: CSVEDQRGGDNEQFF.

V is TRBV24-1 and J is TRBJ2-3, with 7 bases aligning to TRBD1. After removal of 3 bases from V and 2 bases from J, the junction contained 10 bases not matched to a gene. CDR3 size: 17 residues. Per germline, CDR1 KGHDR and CDR2 SFDVKD. The CDR3 nucleotides are TGTGCCACCAGTGATCGGGACAGCGTACTTGCCACAGATACGCAGTATTTT. This gives the protein CATSDRDSVLATDTQYF.

The chain joins TRBV19 to TRBJ1-6; possible D gene TRBD1, 5 bases. Germline V gene data show CDR1 as LNHDA and CDR2 as SQIVND (reference sequence). The CDR3 loop spans 12 amino acids. V lost 9 bases and J lost 10, with 13 bases in between. CDR3 loop: CASRDLESPLHF. The CDR3, as DNA: TGTGCCAGCCGGGACCTCGAGTCACCCCTCCACTTT.

The chain employs TRBV4-1 and TRBJ2-1, with D perhaps TRBD2 (6 bases). CDR1 is MGHRA, CDR2 YSYEKL, per germline. CDR3 size: 15 residues. V lost 10 bases and J 1 base, leaving 17 bases between the germline ends. The CDR3 bases are TGCGCCACCATGGAAGGGACTGCTTCCTACAATGAGCAGTTCTTC. Protein: CATMEGTASYNEQFF.

This clonotype appeared a few times. The V call is TRBV7-8, the J call TRBJ2-5, with TRBD1 matching 8 bases. Germline V CDR1 and CDR2: SGHVS, FQNEAQ. V was pared by 5 bases and J by 5 bases, with 10 bases of the junction left unmatched. The CDR3 spans 15 residues. CDR3 protein: CASSRRTGMQETQYF. The CDR3, as DNA: TGTGCCAGCAGCCGACGGACAGGGATGCAGGAGACCCAGTACTTC.

In this sample, this clonotype turned up many times. The V gene is TRBV20-1, the J gene TRBJ2-3; TRBD2 agrees at 13 bases. Germline CDR1 is DFQATT and CDR2 is SNEGSKA (reference sequence). The CDR3 extends over 18 amino acids. V shed 3 bases, J shed 2 bases, and the junction held 11 bases outside the gene matches. CDR3 sequence (DNA): TGCAGTGCTAGGGACTATACCGGGACTAGCGGGACCACAGATACGCAGTATTTT. Amino acids: CSARDYTGTSGTTDTQYF.

The chain carries TRBV5-6 and TRBJ1-1; D may be TRBD1 (5 bases). V dropped 0 bases and J dropped 4 bases, with 10 bases sitting between them. The V gene's germline CDR1 is SGHDT and CDR2 YYEEEE. This CDR3 has 14 amino acids. Here the CDR3 DNA reads TGTGCCAGCAGCTTGGCGCTCAGGGCCACTGAAGCTTTCTTT. Translation: CASSLALRATEAFF.

The rearrangement joins TRBV5-1 to TRBJ2-5; perhaps TRBD1 as D (5 bases). Germline-derived CDR1 and CDR2 are SGHRS and YFSETQ. The V and J ends lost 7 bases and 5 bases respectively, with 21 bases between them. There are 15 residues in the CDR3. The CDR3 region has the DNA TGCGCCAGCCACGACCATTTACAGGTTCTGGAGACCCAGTACTTC. It codes for CASHDHLQVLETQYF.

In its sample, this clonotype was seen a few times. The chain joins TRBV7-9 to TRBJ2-3, with D uncertain. The germline V gene encodes CDR1 SEHNR and CDR2 FQNEAQ (reference sequence). V lost 5 bases, J lost 14 bases, and 17 bases lay in between. The CDR3 loop spans 12 amino acids. The DNA for the CDR3 is TGTGCCAGCAGCCCCCACAAAGGGAATGGGTATTTT. It specifies CASSPHKGNGYF.

This clonotype was picked up many times. The V and J genes are TRBV6-1 and TRBJ1-1, with D perhaps TRBD1 (6 bases). V was clipped by 6 bases and J by 6 bases, with 26 bases between them. Germline V gene lookup returns CDR1 MNHNS and CDR2 SASEGT. The CDR3 is 17 amino acids. The CDR3 sequence is CASSFTRIGGRSAEAFF. The CDR3 DNA reads as TGTGCCAGCAGCTTTACGCGGATCGGGGGGCGATCGGCTGAAGCTTTCTTT.

J is TRBJ1-2 and V is TRBV5-1; D possibly corresponds to TRBD1 (6 bases). The V gene's germline CDR1 is SGHRS and CDR2 YFSETQ. V was pared by 4 bases and J by 8 bases, with 15 bases between. The CDR3 is 13 residues long. The CDR3 sequence is CASSGQGYDGYTF. DNA of the CDR3: TGCGCCAGCAGCGGTCAGGGGTATGACGGCTACACCTTC.

The CDR3 nucleotides are TGCGCCAGCAGCCAAGACGTCGGGACTAGGACCGGGGAGCTGTTTTTT. Its protein product is CASSQDVGTRTGELFF. The rearrangement joins TRBV4-3 to TRBJ2-2, with 8 bases that match TRBD2. The junction had 5 bases not matched to a gene; V was cut back by 0 bases and J by 5 bases. The CDR3 has 16 amino acids. CDR1 is LGHNA and CDR2 is YSLEER in the germline V gene.

There are a few counts of this clonotype. The genes are TRBV5-6 and TRBJ1-6; D remains ambiguous. V shed 1 base and J shed 5 bases, with 7 bases lying between them. Germline V lookup: CDR1 SGHDT, CDR2 YYEEEE. The CDR3 spans 14 residues. The CDR3 DNA reads TGTGCCAGCAGCTTGATCCAGAATAATTCACCCCTCCACTTT. It encodes CASSLIQNNSPLHF.

This clonotype has just a few counts. The V call is TRBV6-6, the J call TRBJ2-2; no clear D. V lost 8 bases to trimming and J lost 3 bases, with 10 bases between them. The germline V gene encodes CDR1 MNHNY and CDR2 SVGAGI (reference sequence). The CDR3 has 13 residues. In DNA, the CDR3 is TGTGCCAGCTCGGGCCTTCACACCGGGGAGCTGTTTTTT. Translating it yields CASSGLHTGELFF.

V is TRBV4-3 and J is TRBJ1-6; D is uncertain. The CDR3 has 13 amino acids. V lost 0 bases and J 11 bases, leaving 8 bases between the germline ends. CDR1 LGHNA and CDR2 YSLEER come from the germline V gene. The DNA of the CDR3 is TGCGCCAGCAGCCAAGATGGCGACACACCCCTCCACTTT. It translates to CASSQDGDTPLHF.

This clonotype showed up just a few times. The rearrangement uses TRBV9 and TRBJ2-6, with TRBD1 matching over 7 bases. The V and J ends lost 4 bases and 2 bases, in that order; junction bases with no gene match: 6. Looked up from germline, CDR1 is SGDLS and CDR2 is YYNGEE. CDR3 size: 16 residues. In DNA, the CDR3 is TGTGCCAGCAGCCCCAGTGGGACAGCTGGGGCCAACGTCCTGACTTTC. Translation: CASSPSGTAGANVLTF.

The genes are TRBV19 and TRBJ2-4, with 8 bases lining up with TRBD1. This CDR3 region has 17 residues. The V segment lost 6 bases and the J segment 0 bases; nucleotides outside the gene matches: 10. CDR1 is LNHDA, CDR2 SQIVND, per germline (reference sequence). CDR3 sequence reads: CASSPRDRTLAKNIQYF. DNA for the CDR3: TGTGCCAGTAGCCCGAGGGACAGGACTCTAGCCAAAAACATTCAGTACTTC.

The sample holds a few counts of this clonotype. The chain employs TRBV3-1 and TRBJ2-7, with 9 bases that match TRBD1. Germline trimming cut 5 bases from V and 5 bases from J; bases unmatched to any gene: 13. Germline V gene data show CDR1 as LGHDT and CDR2 as YNNKEL (reference sequence). The CDR3 is 16 residues long. The DNA for the CDR3 is TGTGCCAGCAGCGCCCGGGACAGGGCTCGTTACGACGAGCAGTACTTC. Protein sequence: CASSARDRARYDEQYF.

The J gene is TRBJ2-5, the V gene TRBV20-1; D may be TRBD1 (6 bases). Germline CDR1 is DFQATT and CDR2 is SNEGSKA (reference sequence). The CDR3 loop spans 17 amino acids. Trimming removed 3 bases from V and 4 bases from J, with 24 bases in between. CDR3 coding DNA: TGCAGTGCTAGGCCAACCGAGAGTATGGGGGCCGGAGAGACCCAGTACTTC. This gives the protein CSARPTESMGAGETQYF.

This clonotype has a single count. The chain uses TRBV7-2 and TRBJ2-3; no definite D call. Germline V gene data show CDR1 as SGHTA and CDR2 as FQGNSA. The V and J ends lost 5 bases and 3 bases respectively, with 18 bases between them. CDR3 length: 16 residues. This CDR3 reads CASSPGLNYPTDTQYF. As DNA, the CDR3 is TGTGCCAGCAGCCCTGGGTTGAACTACCCAACAGATACGCAGTATTTT.

This clonotype showed up just a few times. The rearrangement joins TRBV7-2 to TRBJ1-3, with D perhaps TRBD1 (6 bases). Germline V gene data show CDR1 as SGHTA and CDR2 as FQGNSA. CDR3 length equals 15 residues. V lost 5 bases and J 0 bases, leaving 11 bases between the germline ends. CDR3 in DNA: TGTGCCAGCAGCGCCTGGGGGGCCTCTGGAAACACCATATATTTT. Protein sequence: CASSAWGASGNTIYF.

The rearrangement uses TRBV5-1 and TRBJ2-3, with D possibly TRBD1 on 5 matching bases. Between the trimmed V and J ends, which lost 3 bases and 7 bases, there was a span of 15 bases. Germline loops: CDR1 SGHRS, CDR2 YFSETQ. The CDR3 is 14 amino acids. CDR3 nucleotide sequence: TGCGCCAGCAGCTCAGACCCAGGGATGAATACGCAGTATTTT. This sequence encodes CASSSDPGMNTQYF.

This clonotype showed up just a few times. The chain carries TRBV12-3 or TRBV12-4 and TRBJ1-5; D is undetermined. The CDR3 consists of 14 residues. V dropped 6 bases and J dropped 0 bases, with 9 bases sitting between them. In DNA, the CDR3 is TGTGCCAGCAGCTGGGGTTCTAGCAATCAGCCCCAGCATTTT. This gives the protein CASSWGSSNQPQHF.